These T cell receptor beta chains were read from a single sample in a study of human T cells and chemical hapten exposure. A single record per CDR3 protein comes from TCRdb applying MiXCR to the RACE reads. This repertoire shows 100,000 to 150,000 distinct CDR3 sequences, 12% to 15% found once; its top ten account for 0.92%. Material: whole blood, obtained in connection with sensitization to the hapten diphenylcyclopropenone (DPC). These receptors all come from a man aged 18 to 29 with alopecia areata. Some clones in this sample may be carry-over from other donors' samples. Each CDR3 is given with its conserved first and last residue. The D gene is left open where the match is weak. Size values are once, few and many counts, or a class for expanded clones, and some rows have none.

v_call,d_call,j_call,clone_size,cdr3_length,cdr3_aa,cdr3_nt
TRBV28,-,TRBJ2-7,few,12,CASSFDLPEQYF,TGTGCCAGCAGTTTTGACCTCCCTGAGCAGTACTTC
TRBV4-2,-,TRBJ2-7,-,13,CASSQDTPYEQYF,TGTGCCAGCAGCCAAGATACCCCCTACGAGCAGTACTTC
TRBV9,TRBD2,TRBJ2-5,-,15,CASSVELAGGETQYF,TGTGCCAGCAGCGTAGAACTAGCGGGCGGGGAGACCCAGTACTTC
TRBV4-3,-,TRBJ2-3,many,13,CASSQFTADTQYF,TGCGCCAGCAGCCAATTCACCGCAGATACGCAGTATTTT
TRBV4-3,-,TRBJ1-5,-,18,CASSQDLESRGGVLAQHF,TGCGCCAGCAGCCAAGATCTGGAGAGCCGGGGGGGTGTTTTGGCCCAGCATTTT
TRBV15,-,TRBJ1-3,-,14,CATSRDRSGNTIYF,TGTGCCACCAGCAGAGACAGGTCTGGAAACACCATATATTTT
TRBV4-1,TRBD1,TRBJ1-2,-,15,CASSQDKTRDRDHTF,TGCGCCAGCAGCCAAGATAAGACCAGGGACAGGGACCACACCTTC
TRBV18,-,TRBJ1-1,-,17,CASSPKMGEGPDTEAFF,TGTGCCAGCTCACCAAAGATGGGGGAGGGTCCGGACACTGAAGCTTTCTTT
TRBV5-6,TRBD1,TRBJ1-2,-,17,CASSQGRTGAMGYGYTF,TGTGCCAGCAGCCAGGGCCGGACAGGGGCTATGGGCTATGGCTACACCTTC
TRBV7-9,-,TRBJ1-1,-,14,CASSPRGPDTEAFF,TGTGCCAGCAGCCCGCGGGGACCGGACACTGAAGCTTTCTTT
TRBV2,-,TRBJ1-5,-,15,CASSSRGASNQPQHF,TGTGCCAGCAGTTCAAGAGGAGCGAGCAATCAGCCCCAGCATTTT
TRBV6-2/TRBV6-3,-,TRBJ1-1,many,13,CASTNTGDTEAFF,TGTGCCAGCACCAATACAGGAGACACTGAAGCTTTCTTT
TRBV12-3/TRBV12-4,-,TRBJ2-3,-,17,CASSLSRWGESTDTQYF,TGTGCCAGCAGTTTATCCAGGTGGGGGGAAAGCACAGATACGCAGTATTTT
TRBV6-4,TRBD2,TRBJ2-3,few,15,CASGLAGSSTDTQYF,TGTGCCAGCGGCCTAGCGGGGTCTAGCACAGATACGCAGTATTTT
TRBV28,-,TRBJ2-3,-,12,CASSLMGDTQYF,TGTGCCAGCAGTTTAATGGGAGATACGCAGTATTTT
TRBV3-1,TRBD1,TRBJ2-7,few,13,CASSPWTGREQYF,TGTGCCAGCAGCCCCTGGACAGGGAGGGAGCAGTACTTC
TRBV4-3,-,TRBJ2-7,-,12,CASSQATGQRYF,TGCGCCAGCAGCCAGGCTACAGGCCAGCGGTACTTC
TRBV20-1,-,TRBJ2-3,-,14,CSARVVGFTDTQYF,TGCAGTGCTAGAGTAGTAGGATTTACAGATACGCAGTATTTT
TRBV7-9,-,TRBJ1-6,few,18,CASSLGTDQEENNSPLHF,TGTGCCAGCAGCTTAGGGACAGACCAAGAGGAGAATAATTCACCCCTCCACTTT
TRBV29-1,-,TRBJ2-1,-,12,CSVGSRYNEQFF,TGCAGCGTCGGCAGCCGCTACAATGAGCAGTTCTTC
TRBV10-3,-,TRBJ1-5,-,15,CAISESGLTNQPQHF,TGTGCCATCAGTGAATCGGGACTTACTAATCAGCCCCAGCATTTT
TRBV20-1,-,TRBJ1-1,few,11,CSASGGPEAFF,TGCAGTGCTTCCGGAGGGCCTGAAGCTTTCTTT
TRBV2,TRBD1,TRBJ2-7,-,13,CASRGQGAYEQYF,TGTGCCAGCAGGGGACAGGGGGCCTACGAGCAGTACTTC
TRBV7-3,TRBD1,TRBJ2-1,many,12,CASSTTGNEQFF,TGTGCCAGCAGCACGACAGGGAATGAGCAGTTCTTC
TRBV11-2,-,TRBJ1-1,many,14,CASGRSTSNTEAFF,TGTGCCAGCGGTCGAAGTACATCGAACACTGAAGCTTTCTTT
TRBV18,-,TRBJ1-1,-,14,CASSPVKGNTEAFF,TGTGCCAGCTCACCAGTTAAGGGAAACACTGAAGCTTTCTTT
TRBV6-5,-,TRBJ1-2,few,15,CASSYTGYGGYGYTF,TGTGCCAGCAGTTACACTGGGTATGGGGGCTATGGCTACACCTTC
TRBV20-1,TRBD1,TRBJ2-3,-,12,CSAPGTAMSQYF,TGCAGTGCTCCCGGGACAGCCATGTCGCAGTATTTT
TRBV20-1,-,TRBJ1-6,-,16,CSARRASSSYNSPLHF,TGCAGTGCTAGACGGGCGTCGAGCTCCTATAATTCACCCCTCCACTTT
TRBV4-2,-,TRBJ2-2,-,18,CASSQDMPVGFGSGELFF,TGTGCCAGCAGCCAAGATATGCCCGTGGGCTTCGGGTCCGGGGAGCTGTTTTTT
TRBV10-3,TRBD2,TRBJ2-4,few,15,CAISERDFGGNIQYF,TGTGCCATCAGTGAGAGGGACTTCGGGGGGAACATTCAGTACTTC
TRBV10-3,-,TRBJ1-3,-,16,CAISEPYRTSGNTIYF,TGTGCCATCAGTGAGCCCTACAGGACCTCTGGAAACACCATATATTTT
TRBV4-1,-,TRBJ2-4,-,14,CASSQDPSRNIQYF,TGCGCCAGCAGCCAAGATCCTAGCAGAAACATTCAGTACTTC
TRBV5-4,TRBD1,TRBJ2-6,few,18,CASSAADRLRSGANVLTF,TGTGCCAGCAGCGCCGCGGACAGGCTTCGGTCTGGGGCCAACGTCCTGACTTTC
TRBV11-2,TRBD1,TRBJ1-3,few,14,CASIRTGPGNTIYF,TGTGCCAGCATCCGGACAGGGCCTGGAAACACCATATATTTT
TRBV12-3/TRBV12-4,-,TRBJ1-1,-,11,CASSAGTEAFF,TGTGCCAGCAGTGCAGGAACTGAAGCTTTCTTT
TRBV7-2,-,TRBJ2-1,-,16,CASSGRWDNPYNEQFF,TGTGCCAGCAGCGGACGGTGGGACAACCCCTACAATGAGCAGTTCTTC
TRBV7-9,-,TRBJ1-2,many,14,CASSLGGSQYGYTF,TGTGCCAGCAGCTTAGGCGGTTCCCAGTATGGCTACACCTTC
TRBV6-2/TRBV6-3,-,TRBJ2-5,few,13,CASSYRTETTQYF,TGTGCCAGCAGTTACCGGACAGAGACGACCCAGTACTTC
TRBV29-1,-,TRBJ2-2,-,13,CSVEVLNTGELFF,TGCAGCGTTGAGGTCCTAAACACCGGGGAGCTGTTTTTT
TRBV10-3,-,TRBJ2-7,few,13,CAMNGARAGEQYF,TGTGCCATGAATGGAGCCCGAGCAGGCGAGCAGTACTTC